Detailed here is one T cell receptor beta chain. Germline-derived CDR1 and CDR2 are LNHDA and SQIVND (reference sequence). The V and J ends lost 10 bases and 5 bases respectively, with 19 bases between them. This CDR3 comprises 14 residues. This entry is derived from a study of blood T cell repertoires in COVID-19. Study details: Samples came from the United States, Italy and Spain, spanning acute and convalescent COVID-19. The analysed material was cDNA or gDNA that came from T cells, B-cell-depleted T cells, or PBMCs.

Authors' processing steps: The assay estimated nucleated cells by amplifying reference gene primers. Clones were sequenced by immunoSEQ multiplex PCR, and TCRdb holds only the in-frame ones, with some missing. V, J and clone size reflect that table, while D and trimming were determined from the DNA. The sample has about 200,000 clones, roughly 90% seen once. The chain uses TRBV19 and TRBJ2-3, with a weak D call TRBD2 (5 bases). The specimen sequenced was peripheral blood. The receptor was isolated from a man in his late teens or twenties with active or convalescent COVID-19. In nucleotides, the CDR3 is TGTGCCACCCGACCTAACTTCAGCGGAGATACGCAGTATTTT. This gives the protein CATRPNFSGDTQYF.